This TCR beta chain was obtained from a study of cytomegalovirus exposure and HLA in healthy donors (dated by TCRdb to about 2017). Context from the whole study: According to an earlier analysis of a few hundred of the donors, 150 million to 200 million T cells yielded 117 million unique TCR beta sequences and about 280 Gb of sequence data. An early release covering roughly 640 HLA-typed donors comprised around 300 gigabases of sequencing data and 85 million or so unique TCR sequences. Of the approximately 400 genotyped donors, 81% fell in the genetic ancestry cluster associated with self-reported Caucasian donors. The aim of the study was to test whether cataloging public T cell receptors could identify signatures of past pathogen exposure. Using immunosequencing, the study profiled T cell repertoires from some 670 subjects and related those repertoires to cytomegalovirus serostatus. In addition to the first cohort of 666 subjects, a separate validation cohort of approximately 120 different subjects was used. The study combined high-throughput TCR immunosequencing, statistical association of individual TCRs with disease status, and machine learning to predict cytomegalovirus infection status. A later analysis re-analyzed previously published TCR beta repertoires from 500 to 700 donors and added high-resolution HLA genotyping to study TCR occurrence patterns. Rather than using new phenotypic data, the later analysis identified candidate immune exposures from TCR beta sequences and from how often those sequences occurred across donors. To decide whether each TCR beta V gene segment behaved as functional or pseudogenic, an earlier analysis of some 600 of the donors relied on high-throughput TCR beta sequencing. Donor age, sex, ethnicity and CMV serostatus were compiled alongside the repertoire data. A later genetic analysis used genome-wide SNP genotypes for about three fifths of the roughly 700 donors, treating that subset as a discovery cohort. All discovery cohort repertoires had been generated using a single sequencing platform. Both class I and class II loci were covered by HLA typing, at four-digit resolution. Typing coverage differed by locus: A, B, C, DRB1 and DQB1 were typed in roughly 620-640 donors, DQA1 in roughly 510, DPA1 in around 610, and DPB1 in 472. Roughly five DR-DQ haplotypes were treated as single units for association and clustering because of strong linkage in the cohort. Among roughly 400 genotyped donors of the cohort, an average of 235,054 unique TCR beta nucleotide sequences were sequenced per donor, around 20% of them non-productive.

Library preparation was by the immunoSEQ multiplex PCR assay. For the multiplex PCR, a mixture combining 60 forward primers for TCR Vbeta segments and 13 reverse primers for TCR Jbeta segments was used. Amplification of the CDR3 region of rearranged TCR beta genes was performed with a multiplex PCR assay on genomic DNA. On the Illumina HiSeq System, the amplified TCR beta libraries were sequenced as 87-base-pair reads. Concerning the study's data processing: A later analysis counted about 80 million unique TCR beta chains across the 650 to 700 repertoires, and roughly 9.9 million of these chains were shared by at least two donors. To remove PCR and sequencing errors, raw reads were error-corrected and collapsed into unique sequences using a nearest-neighbor algorithm that merged closely related sequences. V, D and J gene segments were assigned by aligning CDR3 sequences to IMGT reference sequences. For a sequence to be retained, at least a six-nucleotide match to both a V gene segment and a J gene segment was required. A rearrangement was called productive if the CDR3 had no stop codons and remained in frame with V and J, and every other rearrangement was called non-productive. Following IMGT convention, CDR3 was defined as the stretch from the second conserved V-encoded cysteine to the conserved J-encoded phenylalanine. In an earlier analysis of more than 550 of the donors, sequences lacking an unambiguous match to a single V gene segment were excluded. In an earlier analysis of 587 of the donors, V segments were called functional above 56.7% productive rearrangements and were called segregating when the between-donor standard deviation exceeded 5%. A statistical classification framework was built to diagnose cytomegalovirus status from the catalog of TCR beta chain sequences. A later analysis assigned V and J genes by comparing TCR nucleotide sequences with IMGT/GENE-DB human TR gene sequences. A later analysis assigned CDR3 sequences and most-parsimonious VDJ recombination scenarios with the TCRdist pipeline. In a later analysis, every TCR beta chain was defined by the combination of its CDR3 amino acid sequence and its V-gene family, and reads without a unique V-gene family were dropped. As a way to deal with suspected cross-contamination and a sequencing artifact, a later analysis dropped 592 nucleotide sequences that were highly shared and had low generation probability. A later analysis calculated a clonal expansion index for each public chain from normalized within-repertoire ranks of inferred template counts. In a later analysis, generation probabilities were computed using a VDJ recombination model fitted to out-of-frame rearrangements, and the results were checked against IGoR. In a later analysis, hypergeometric tests were used to score TCR-TCR, TCR-HLA and TCR-CMV co-occurrence, with a repertoire-size bias correction applied to TCR pairs. A later analysis estimated false discovery rates by permuting HLA or CMV assignments 20 times. In a later analysis, co-occurring TCRs were grouped using DBSCAN, and TCRdist sequence similarity was added for clustering within HLA-allele-positive subsets. Co-occurrence clustering excluded repertoires with fewer than 30,000 or more than 120,000 public chains, plus five with anomalous nucleotide sharing. The source is immuneACCESS, and TCRdb retained only in-frame sequences with V and J called. Part of the clones is not carried over; for the studies checked, unresolved V genes explain less than half of this, and the remainder is unexplained. V, J and clone size derive from that table, while D and trimming were established from the DNA sequence. Present in this sample are 200,000 or so clones, 65% to 85% of which were seen just once. Roughly 0.095% of the sample lies in the top ten.

Comment on this clone: The antigen it recognizes is unknown. Base qualities are not provided; no much larger clone lies one nucleotide away.

The cohort was made up of around 720 healthy bone marrow donors. At the time of sampling, every cohort member was nominally healthy, though immune exposures that went unrecorded were likely present. The donor was CMV seronegative and belonged to the group of 320 or so seronegative cohort members. A peripheral blood sample was collected from each donor, and TCR beta sequencing was performed on peripheral blood mononuclear cells. The Qiagen DNeasy Blood Extraction Kit was used to extract genomic DNA from the blood cell samples. On the study overall, not on this receptor specifically: A group of highly shared sequence variants was considered likely to be a technical artifact of the sequencing pipeline. Approximately 16 rarely observed V segments, including chromosome 9 orphons, were excluded from the earlier analysis of approximately 500 of the donors because counts were too low. Correlated functional status among segregating V segments might be attributable to linkage disequilibrium, but an unknown experimental factor could not be ruled out. A further reported finding was that TCR beta sequences accurately predicted the HLA-A and HLA-B alleles for most subjects in the first cohort. A later genetic analysis reported fewer N-insertions in productive TCRs among donors in an Asian-associated ancestry cluster than the approximately 700-donor mean. It was suggested by the authors that the approach could potentially be generalized to other disease states and immunological phenotypes. According to a later analysis, TCR association rates differed among HLA loci, with DRB1 alleles showing the most associated TCRs and HLA-C alleles showing the fewest. The presence/absence analyses assumed that sequencing depth was roughly uniform across donors, and that assumption may not be true. Compared with equally common non-associated chains, HLA-associated TCR beta chains in a later analysis were more clonally expanded and had lower generation probabilities. HLA typing was unavailable for some donors at each locus, so association tests used only the typed subset. Specific HLA alleles were associated with around 18,000 TCR beta sequences at a false discovery rate of 0.05 in a later analysis. Assigning TCR associations to individual alleles was difficult when HLA alleles, especially DR and DQ, strongly co-occurred. A later genetic analysis associated a missense DCLRE1C variant with V-gene and J-gene trimming of TCR beta chains, and an independent cohort replicated the association. Most TCR sequences were observed very rarely across donors, whereas some public TCRs were present in many individuals. A later analysis found that most CMV-associated TCR beta chains appeared HLA-restricted, with HLA associations seemingly driven largely by CMV exposure. For the cohort, immune exposure information was limited to CMV serostatus. The classifier was reported to diagnose cytomegalovirus status with high specificity and sensitivity in both the original and validation cohorts. An earlier analysis of around 600 of the donors showed that most TCR beta V segments appeared in productive rearrangements either about 90% or about 30% of the time, which broadly matched IMGT annotations. Only TCR beta chains were sequenced in this cohort, and the absence of alpha or paired-chain data limited detectable features. According to a later analysis, parvovirus B19, influenza, CMV and Epstein-Barr virus appeared linked to several top co-occurrence clusters. Some IMGT-functional V segments, including TRBV6-2 and TRBV6-3, could not be told apart with the 87-base-pair reads, so those segments were excluded. A few of the identified cytomegalovirus-associated TCR beta chains were confirmed in vitro to be specific for cytomegalovirus antigens. The study gave a list of over 150 TCR beta chains associated with cytomegalovirus.

The CDR3 spans 14 residues, from the cysteine through the phenylalanine. Here the CDR3 DNA is all that survives: 42 bases in frame from base 1. Looking up the germline V gene yields CDR1 SQVTM and CDR2 ANQGSEA. Here V drops 6 bases and J drops 5 bases, and the junction holds 10 bases not matched to any gene. The V and J genes are TRBV29-1 and TRBJ2-5, with 9 central nucleotides matching TRBD2. This TCR derives from a boy aged 2 to 10 in good health and CMV-seronegative. The sample comprised PBMCs. The nucleotide sequence is TGCAGCGTCCTTCGCGGGGGGGCAACTGAGACCCAGTACTTC. Its protein product is CSVLRGGATETQYF.